The 31 T cell receptor beta chains presented below share a single source sample, sequenced in a study of cytomegalovirus exposure and HLA in healthy donors. The PCR used 60 Vbeta and 13 Jbeta primers. Profiled with immunoSEQ multiplex PCR; TCRdb holds only in-frame clones, not every one. The table has under 250,000 clones, about 85% seen once. Sequencing was done on a sample of PBMCs. Receptors originate from a girl aged 2 to 9 in good health and CMV-seronegative.

The chain recombines TRBV6-5 with TRBJ1-5, with D possibly being TRBD1 (5 bases). Germline V gives CDR1 MNHEY, CDR2 SVGAGI. CDR3 length: 15 amino acids. V was shortened by 0 bases and J by 7 bases, with 13 bases between the two germline ends. The CDR3: CASSYSGEVGQPQHF. CDR3 coding DNA: TGTGCCAGCAGTTACTCAGGGGAAGTAGGACAGCCCCAGCATTTT.

V usage is TRBV2 and J usage is TRBJ2-7; TRBD1 is a possible D gene (6 bases). The CDR3 is made up of 12 amino acids. V lost 7 bases and J 6 bases, leaving 13 bases between the germline ends. Germline CDR1 is SNHLY and CDR2 is FYNNEI. The DNA of the CDR3 is TGTGCCAGCAATCGGGGCAGGGGCGAGCAGTACTTC. This codes for CASNRGRGEQYF.

For the CDR3, the DNA is TGTGCCTGGAGCCCTGGGACAGCCTATGGCTACACCTTC. The encoded protein is CAWSPGTAYGYTF. The rearrangement links TRBV30 to TRBJ1-2; 7 nucleotides match TRBD1. V lost 3 bases, J lost 4 bases, and 5 bases stayed unmatched. This CDR3 is 13 amino acids long. CDR1 and CDR2 (germline): GTSNPN, SVGIG (reference sequence).

The chain employs TRBV11-2 and TRBJ1-1, with TRBD1 matching 7 bases. The J segment lost 1 base and the V segment lost 5 bases, leaving 13 bases of the junction unmatched. CDR3 length: 17 amino acids. Germline lookup yields CDR1 SGHAT and CDR2 FQNNGV. The CDR3 coding sequence is TGTGCCAGCAGCCTAGGGGACAGAGGTAGGGAGAACACTGAAGCTTTCTTT. Encoded protein: CASSLGDRGRENTEAFF.

This chain uses TRBV11-2 with TRBJ1-6, with 8 bases aligning to TRBD1. In germline, CDR1 is SGHAT, CDR2 FQNNGV. The CDR3 is made up of 13 amino acids. With 6 bases clipped from V and 10 bases from J, the junction kept 5 bases outside the gene matches. The CDR3 sequence: CASRDRVGSPLHF. The CDR3 DNA is TGTGCCAGCAGGGACAGGGTGGGCTCACCCCTCCACTTT.

V usage is TRBV11-2 and J usage is TRBJ1-3; 10 bases fit TRBD1. Germline V gene data show CDR1 as SGHAT and CDR2 as FQNNGV. J lost 4 bases, V lost 4 bases, and 4 bases had no gene match. The CDR3 sequence is 15 residues long. The CDR3, as DNA: TGTGCCAGCAGCTCTGGGGACAGGGGCGGAAACACCATATATTTT. It encodes CASSSGDRGGNTIYF.

CDR3 residues: CASSQDGRGRSMNTEAFF. The CDR3 DNA follows: TGCGCCAGCAGCCAAGATGGGCGGGGGCGCTCGATGAACACTGAAGCTTTCTTT. The chain couples TRBV4-1 to TRBJ1-1; TRBD1 is a possible D gene (6 bases). Germline V gives CDR1 MGHRA, CDR2 YSYEKL. The CDR3 spans 18 residues. V was cut by 0 bases and J by 0 bases, with 17 bases left in between.

The chain couples TRBV6-1 to TRBJ1-1, with 9 nucleotides matching TRBD1. The CDR3 is 14 residues long. In germline, CDR1 is MNHNS, CDR2 SASEGT. V dropped 6 bases and J dropped 7; count of bases not matched to a gene: 9. CDR3 protein: CASRKPQGAFEAFF. CDR3 nucleotides: TGTGCCAGCAGGAAACCACAGGGGGCCTTTGAAGCTTTCTTT.

This sequence joins TRBV29-1 and TRBJ2-7; no clear D. V lost 2 bases and J lost 3, with 8 bases in between. The V gene's germline CDR1 is SQVTM and CDR2 ANQGSEA. This CDR3 region has 12 residues. DNA of the CDR3: TGCAGCGTTGAATCCGAGTACTACGAGCAGTACTTC. This gives the protein CSVESEYYEQYF.

The V gene is TRBV5-1, the J gene TRBJ2-1; 12 bases align to TRBD2. The CDR3 is 16 residues long. Per the germline V gene, CDR1 is SGHRS and CDR2 is YFSETQ. The V segment lost 5 bases and the J segment 8 bases; nucleotides outside the gene matches: 11. The CDR3 DNA sequence: TGCGCCAGCAGGGCCCTAGCGGGGGGGCTCGGCCATGAGCAGTTCTTC. Its translation is CASRALAGGLGHEQFF.

The V call is TRBV6-1, the J call TRBJ2-5, with 11 bases that match TRBD2. The trim removed 7 bases at V and 5 bases at J, leaving 6 bases unmatched. The germline V gene has CDR1 MNHNS and CDR2 SASEGT. This CDR3 is 14 amino acids long. CDR3 sequence: CASKVTSGGETQYF. The CDR3 bases are TGTGCCAGCAAGGTTACTAGCGGGGGTGAGACCCAGTACTTC.

This chain uses TRBV7-3 with TRBJ2-1, with TRBD2 identical over 8 bases. The V gene's germline CDR1 is SGHTA and CDR2 FQGTGA. V dropped 5 bases and J dropped 4; count of bases not matched to a gene: 10. The CDR3 totals 16 residues. CDR3 residues: CASSPLTSADYNEQFF. DNA of the CDR3: TGTGCCAGCAGCCCACTGACTAGCGCGGATTACAATGAGCAGTTCTTC.

At least ten counts were recorded for this clone. The chain links TRBV6-1 to TRBJ1-6; D is unclear. The CDR3 extends over 13 amino acids. Looked up from germline, CDR1 is MNHNS and CDR2 is SASEGT. CDR3 sequence reads: CVTRDSYNSPLHF. In DNA, the CDR3 is TGTGTAACGAGGGACTCCTATAATTCACCCCTCCACTTT.

This clone occurred a few times. V is TRBV30 and J is TRBJ1-3, with 9 positions matching TRBD1. Germline CDR1 GTSNPN, CDR2 SVGIG (reference sequence). The CDR3 totals 14 residues. V shed 1 base and J 4 bases; nucleotides not matched to a gene: 2. CDR3 loop: CAWSDRGLGNTIYF. The CDR3 bases are TGTGCCTGGAGTGACAGGGGGCTAGGAAACACCATATATTTT.

A single count supports this clone. The V gene is TRBV5-5, the J gene TRBJ1-1; D is unclear. The CDR3 consists of 15 residues. The V and J ends lost 1 base and 0 bases respectively, with 10 bases between them. CDR1 is SGHKS and CDR2 is YYEKEE in the germline V gene (reference sequence). The CDR3 region is CASSLNAAMNTEAFF. The CDR3 DNA follows: TGTGCCAGCAGCTTGAATGCAGCGATGAACACTGAAGCTTTCTTT.

The chain has TRBV6-1 and TRBJ1-3; 7 bases are shared with TRBD1. Germline V gene data show CDR1 as MNHNS and CDR2 as SASEGT. The CDR3 consists of 13 residues. V gave up 11 bases and J gave up 3 bases; unmatched junction bases: 7. CDR3 sequence reads: CAGGQVRGNTIYF. The DNA for the CDR3 is TGTGCCGGAGGACAGGTTCGTGGAAACACCATATATTTT.

The chain has TRBV5-4 and TRBJ2-7; 10 positions agree with TRBD2. The CDR3 consists of 17 residues. The germline gives CDR1 SGHNT, CDR2 YYREEE (reference sequence). The ends lost 0 bases at V and 6 bases at J; junction bases unmatched: 12. CDR3 in amino acids: CASSLGSLAGALAEQYF. For the CDR3, the DNA is TGTGCCAGCAGCTTGGGTAGCCTAGCGGGGGCCCTCGCCGAGCAGTACTTC.

This clone was recorded only once. This CDR3 reads CASSAPGQGNYGYTF. The CDR3 nucleotides read TGTGCCAGCAGTGCTCCGGGGCAGGGGAACTATGGCTACACCTTC. The V gene is TRBV28, the J gene TRBJ1-2, with a weak D call TRBD1 (6 bases). Germline V gene data show CDR1 as MDHEN and CDR2 as SYDVKM. The CDR3 length is 15 residues. Trimming removed 5 bases from V and 2 bases from J, with 15 bases in between.

V is TRBV10-1 and J is TRBJ2-7, with 11 bases identical to TRBD2. Germline CDR1 is WNHNN and CDR2 is SYGVQD (reference sequence). With V trimmed by 10 bases and J by 3 bases, 5 bases remained unmatched. This CDR3 has 13 residues. CDR3: CAIRLAGFYEQYF. Here the CDR3 DNA reads TGCGCCATAAGACTAGCGGGGTTCTACGAGCAGTACTTC.

V gene TRBV19 combines with J gene TRBJ2-4; perhaps TRBD1 as D (6 bases). CDR1 is LNHDA, CDR2 SQIVND, per germline (reference sequence). The ends were cut back, 3 bases at V and 0 bases at J, with 15 bases in the middle. This CDR3 has 17 amino acids. CDR3 sequence: CASSIGGPEGAKNIQYF. CDR3 coding DNA: TGTGCCAGTAGTATTGGGGGCCCCGAGGGAGCCAAAAACATTCAGTACTTC.

V usage is TRBV7-2 and J usage is TRBJ1-2, with 9 positions matching TRBD1. This CDR3 contains 15 residues. Germline assignment: CDR1 SGHTA and CDR2 FQGNSA. V shed 5 bases and J 7 bases; nucleotides not matched to a gene: 11. The CDR3 region has the DNA TGTGCCAGCAGCACCCGACCGGGACAGGGTACTGGCTACACCTTC. Translating it yields CASSTRPGQGTGYTF. Drawing the rest from reference TRBV7-2 and TRBJ1-2, the complete variable domain is GAGVSQSPSNKVTEKGKDVELRCDPISGHTALYWYRQSLGQGLEFLIYFQGNSAPDKSGLPSDRFSAERTGGSVSTLTIQRTQQEDSAVYLCASSTRPGQGTGYTFGSGTRLTVV.

The chain uses TRBV7-9 and TRBJ2-2; no clear D gene. The germline V and J ends were trimmed by 5 bases and 4 bases, with 14 bases remaining between them. The CDR3 contains 15 residues. Germline CDR1 reads SEHNR; CDR2 reads FQNEAQ (reference sequence). CDR3 DNA: TGTGCCAGCAGCCATCAGGATTCCGGCACCGGGGAGCTGTTTTTT. Protein: CASSHQDSGTGELFF.

The chain couples TRBV7-9 to TRBJ2-2, with TRBD1 matching over 8 bases. There are 17 residues in the CDR3. V trimming: 2 bases; J trimming: 1 base; junction bases outside the gene matches: 6. Germline assignment: CDR1 SEHNR and CDR2 FQNEAQ (reference sequence). Here the CDR3 DNA reads TGTGCCAGCAGCTTATCCTGGACAGGGCAGAACACCGGGGAGCTGTTTTTT. Amino acid sequence: CASSLSWTGQNTGELFF.

CDR3 bases: TGTGCCAGCATGAATAGCGGATTCACAGATACGCAGTATTTT. Protein product: CASMNSGFTDTQYF. This chain links TRBV6-1 with TRBJ2-3, with D perhaps TRBD2 (6 bases). The V gene's germline CDR1 is MNHNS and CDR2 SASEGT. CDR3 length: 14 amino acids. The germline V and J ends were trimmed by 7 bases and 2 bases, with 13 bases remaining between them.

The V and J genes are TRBV5-5 and TRBJ2-7; weak D call: TRBD2 (6 bases). Trimming took off 1 base at V and 6 bases at J, with 14 bases between the two ends. CDR1 SGHKS and CDR2 YYEKEE come from the germline V gene (reference sequence). The CDR3 totals 14 residues. CDR3 sequence (DNA): TGTGCCAGCAGCTTGACTAGCCTTATGGGCGAGCAGTACTTC. Encoded protein: CASSLTSLMGEQYF. The complete variable domain, with remaining parts taken from reference TRBV5-5 and TRBJ2-7, reads DAGVTQSPTHLIKTRGQQVTLRCSPISGHKSVSWYQQVLGQGPQFIFQYYEKEERGRGNFPDRFSARQFPNYSSELNVNALLLGDSALYLCASSLTSLMGEQYFGPGTRLTVT.

This clone was seen only once. The chain has TRBV5-3 and TRBJ2-7, with D perhaps matching TRBD1 (6 bases). TRBV5-3 is an ORF for which the function is uncertain. Trimming pared 5 bases from V and 4 bases from J, leaving 22 bases between. The CDR3 has 16 residues. The CDR3 spells CARRPEIRQASYEQYF. CDR3 in DNA: TGTGCCAGAAGACCGGAAATCAGACAGGCTAGTTACGAGCAGTACTTC.

The chain employs TRBV4-1 and TRBJ2-3; 13 nucleotides agree with TRBD2. V lost 0 bases and J lost 6; bases outside the gene matches: 9. The V gene's germline CDR1 is MGHRA and CDR2 YSYEKL. The length of the CDR3 is 18 residues. CDR3 sequence: CASSQDRGLAGVGDTQYF. As DNA, the CDR3 is TGCGCCAGCAGCCAAGATCGAGGACTAGCGGGAGTAGGTGATACGCAGTATTTT.

The genes are TRBV7-3 and TRBJ2-2; TRBD2 matches at 8 bases. CDR3 size: 17 residues. The germline V gene has CDR1 SGHTA and CDR2 FQGTGA. Trimming at V came to 1 base and at J to 2 bases, leaving 6 bases not matched to a gene. The DNA of the CDR3 is TGTGCCAGCAGCTTAAGGGCTAGCGGGCTTAACACCGGGGAGCTGTTTTTT. This gives the protein CASSLRASGLNTGELFF.

The chain couples TRBV2 to TRBJ2-3; D is undetermined. The V end was cut by 8 bases, the J end by 1 base, with 19 bases between. The germline gives CDR1 SNHLY, CDR2 FYNNEI. The CDR3 is made up of 16 amino acids. The DNA of the CDR3 is TGTGCCAGCCGGAGACGAGGCGGTTCCGGCACAGATACGCAGTATTTT. This gives the protein CASRRRGGSGTDTQYF.

This rearrangement joins TRBV5-6 to TRBJ2-5; 11 bases line up with TRBD2. The trim removed 2 bases at V and 4 bases at J, leaving 4 bases unmatched. Per the germline V gene, CDR1 is SGHDT and CDR2 is YYEEEE. The CDR3 sequence is 15 residues long. The CDR3 loop is CASSLLAGGRETQYF. For the CDR3, the DNA is TGTGCCAGCAGCTTATTAGCGGGGGGGCGAGAGACCCAGTACTTC.

V gene TRBV9 combines with J gene TRBJ2-7; 10 bases align to TRBD2. The CDR3 is 15 amino acids. The V and J ends lost 0 bases and 2 bases, in that order; junction bases with no gene match: 2. Looked up from germline, CDR1 is SGDLS and CDR2 is YYNGEE. CDR3 in amino acids: CASSVASGGAYEQYF. The CDR3 DNA reads TGTGCCAGCAGCGTAGCCAGCGGGGGGGCCTACGAGCAGTACTTC.